These T cell receptor beta chains were read from a single sample in a study of T cells in Graves' hyperthyroidism and ophthalmopathy. TCRdb recomputed calls from the multiplex PCR reads with MiXCR, one row per CDR3 protein. The sample lists approximately 600,000 distinct CDR3 sequences; over 12% were seen once. Sequencing was done on a sample of blood. The receptors originated from a woman between 40 and 50 years old with Graves' ophthalmopathy. CDR3s include the opening cysteine and the closing phenylalanine or tryptophan. Fields, in order: D gene, clone size, J gene, V gene, CDR3 protein, CDR3 DNA. A D gene is named only where the DNA matches it firmly. A clone size is listed for some rows: how often the clone was seen (once, few, many), or a class if it is expanded.

TRBD1 many TRBJ1-5 TRBV6-5 CASSWDRVQPQHF TGTGCCAGCAGTTGGGACAGGGTACAGCCCCAGCATTTT
NA NA TRBJ2-7 TRBV12-3/TRBV12-4 CASSFGTHGSYEQYF TGTGCCAGCAGTTTCGGGACCCACGGTTCCTACGAGCAGTACTTC
NA few TRBJ2-5 TRBV19 CASSITGRRETQYF TGTGCCAGTAGTATCACAGGGCGGAGGGAGACCCAGTACTTC
TRBD2 many TRBJ2-7 TRBV6-5 CASRPGGTSGSYEQYF TGTGCCAGCAGACCGGGCGGGACTAGCGGTTCCTACGAGCAGTACTTC
NA few TRBJ1-5 TRBV30 CAWSVGKNQPQHF TGTGCCTGGAGTGTGGGGAAAAATCAGCCCCAGCATTTT
NA many TRBJ1-3 TRBV9 CASSVDSRSGNTIYF TGTGCCAGCAGCGTAGACTCCCGCTCTGGAAACACCATATATTTT
TRBD2 NA TRBJ2-2 TRBV27 CASTGGEAGELFF TGTGCCAGCACCGGGGGGGAGGCCGGGGAGCTGTTTTTT
TRBD1 many TRBJ1-1 TRBV7-9 CASSLAGTVPEAFF TGTGCCAGCAGCTTAGCAGGGACAGTCCCTGAAGCTTTCTTT
NA many TRBJ2-7 TRBV12-3/TRBV12-4 CASSLTQSYEQYF TGTGCCAGCAGTTTGACACAGTCCTACGAGCAGTACTTC
NA NA TRBJ1-1 TRBV6-1 CASCTTGTNTEAFF TGTGCCAGCTGTACCACCGGGACTAACACTGAAGCTTTCTTT
NA many TRBJ1-2 TRBV7-8 CASSRGRDVYGYTF TGTGCCAGCAGTCGGGGGCGGGACGTCTATGGCTACACCTTC
NA NA TRBJ1-2 TRBV6-5 CASSYSTRRATNYGYTF TGTGCCAGCAGTTACTCGACGCGGAGAGCCACTAACTATGGCTACACCTTC
TRBD2 many TRBJ2-6 TRBV2 CASTRGGGGANVLTF TGTGCCAGCACCCGCGGGGGGGGAGGGGCCAACGTCCTGACTTTC
NA many TRBJ2-2 TRBV10-3 CAISESTGGTGELFF TGTGCCATCAGTGAGTCGACCGGGGGCACCGGGGAGCTGTTTTTT
TRBD1 NA TRBJ1-2 TRBV7-8 CASSAQGAGYTF TGTGCCAGCAGCGCACAGGGGGCTGGCTACACCTTC
NA many TRBJ2-7 TRBV7-9 CASSLSVYEQYF TGTGCCAGCAGCTTGTCCGTTTACGAGCAGTACTTC
NA many TRBJ2-7 TRBV6-1 CASSEAWDYEQYF TGTGCCAGCAGTGAAGCTTGGGACTACGAGCAGTACTTC
NA many TRBJ2-2 TRBV3-1 CASSQEFSGTGELFF TGTGCCAGCAGCCAAGAGTTTAGCGGCACCGGGGAGCTGTTTTTT
TRBD1 many TRBJ2-7 TRBV12-3/TRBV12-4 CASRTGSSYEQYF TGTGCCAGCAGGACAGGGAGCTCCTACGAGCAGTACTTC
NA many TRBJ2-4 TRBV12-3/TRBV12-4 CASRTGGADIQYF TGTGCCAGCAGAACGGGGGGCGCGGACATTCAGTACTTC
TRBD2 NA TRBJ2-5 TRBV18 CASSPPRTSGSLGQETQYF TGTGCCAGCTCACCACCCCGGACTAGCGGGAGTCTTGGACAAGAGACCCAGTACTTC
NA NA TRBJ2-5 TRBV6-5 CASSFLGQRGQETQYF TGTGCCAGCAGTTTCCTCGGACAGAGAGGCCAAGAGACCCAGTACTTC
TRBD1 many TRBJ2-7 TRBV28 CASRSGQGMYEQYF TGTGCCAGCAGATCGGGACAGGGGATGTACGAGCAGTACTTC
NA NA TRBJ1-5 TRBV7-8 CASSLGAGEGAQPQHF TGTGCCAGCAGCTTAGGGGCAGGGGAAGGAGCTCAGCCCCAGCATTTT
NA many TRBJ2-5 TRBV6-5 CASSYPPQETQYF TGTGCCAGCAGTTACCCTCCCCAAGAGACCCAGTACTTC
NA few TRBJ1-1 TRBV7-9 CASSLATFTEAFF TGTGCCAGCAGCTTAGCTACTTTCACTGAAGCTTTCTTT
NA many TRBJ1-5 TRBV5-6 CASSLGAGLNQPQHF TGTGCCAGCAGCTTGGGGGCAGGTCTTAATCAGCCCCAGCATTTT
TRBD1 NA TRBJ1-2 TRBV6-1 CASTSPPGTGNYGYTF TGTGCCAGCACCTCACCTCCCGGGACAGGGAACTATGGCTACACCTTC
NA many TRBJ1-3 TRBV29-1 CSVQAWADSGNTIYF TGCAGCGTTCAGGCCTGGGCGGACTCTGGAAACACCATATATTTT
NA many TRBJ2-5 TRBV6-1 CASSQGGYQYF TGTGCCAGCAGCCAGGGGGGGTACCAGTACTTC
TRBD2 NA TRBJ2-2 TRBV4-3 CASSQVWTSGTGELFF TGCGCCAGCAGCCAAGTCTGGACTAGCGGTACCGGGGAGCTGTTTTTT
NA many TRBJ1-5 TRBV6-1 CASSEDVGSNQPQHF TGTGCCAGCAGTGAAGACGTGGGGTCGAATCAGCCCCAGCATTTT
NA NA TRBJ2-6 TRBV12-3/TRBV12-4 CASSPLQGNSGANVLTF TGTGCCAGCAGTCCGTTGCAGGGGAACTCTGGGGCCAACGTCCTGACTTTC
TRBD2 many TRBJ2-2 TRBV7-8 CASRTGLAGGPGELFF TGTGCCAGCAGGACGGGACTAGCGGGAGGCCCCGGGGAGCTGTTTTTT
TRBD2 many TRBJ2-7 TRBV6-5 CASSYGTSVAYEQYF TGTGCCAGCAGTTACGGGACTAGCGTGGCCTACGAGCAGTACTTC
TRBD1 NA TRBJ2-5 TRBV5-1 CASSLGQIGETQYF TGCGCCAGCAGCCTGGGACAGATTGGGGAGACCCAGTACTTC
TRBD2 NA TRBJ2-5 TRBV9 CASSEGLAGNRVRETQYF TGTGCCAGCAGCGAAGGACTAGCGGGAAATCGGGTGAGGGAGACCCAGTACTTC
TRBD1 many TRBJ2-5 TRBV6-1 CASRQGVGETQYF TGTGCCAGCAGGCAGGGGGTTGGGGAGACCCAGTACTTC
TRBD1 many TRBJ1-2 TRBV19 CASTPSQTGWHGYTF TGTGCCAGTACCCCGTCCCAGACAGGGTGGCATGGCTACACCTTC
NA many TRBJ1-1 TRBV10-3 CAISAPNTEAFF TGTGCCATCAGCGCGCCTAACACTGAAGCTTTCTTT
TRBD2 NA TRBJ2-4 TRBV15 CATSRGRLAEGKNIQYF TGTGCCACCAGCAGAGGTAGACTAGCGGAAGGCAAAAACATTCAGTACTTC